One and the same sample provided the 9 T cell receptor beta chains below, sequenced in a study of T cell responses to AZD1222 COVID-19 vaccine. TCRdb's table, derived via immunoSEQ multiplex PCR, lists solely in-frame clones and lacks some. The sample contains roughly 120,000 clones, approximately 93% of which appear only once. Material: peripheral blood, obtained on day 0 of AZD1222 vaccination. The receptor set was obtained from an adult in good health.

This chain uses TRBV5-1 with TRBJ2-3; D is unresolved. This CDR3 is built from 13 residues. CDR1 and CDR2 (germline): SGHRS, YFSETQ. Trimming stripped 0 bases from V and 4 bases from J, with 6 bases between. CDR3 sequence: CASSLESPDTQYF. In DNA, the CDR3 is TGCGCCAGCAGCTTGGAGAGCCCAGATACGCAGTATTTT.

The chain is built from TRBV15 and TRBJ2-1; D gene unclear. V was trimmed by 1 base and J by 8 bases, leaving 6 bases between them. CDR1 LNHNV and CDR2 YYDKDF come from the germline V gene (reference sequence). The CDR3 runs 12 residues. CDR3: CATSRVVDEQFF. In DNA form, the CDR3 reads TGTGCCACCAGCAGAGTGGTGGATGAGCAGTTCTTC.

The J gene is TRBJ2-7, the V gene TRBV27; D is unresolved. CDR1 and CDR2 from the germline V gene are MNHEY and SMNVEV (reference sequence). Deletions cut 4 bases from V and 4 bases from J, with 20 bases between. The CDR3 is 16 residues long. CDR3 region: CASSWGAGSGPYEQYF. In DNA, the CDR3 is TGTGCCAGCAGTTGGGGTGCTGGGTCAGGTCCGTACGAGCAGTACTTC.

The CDR3 nucleotides read TGTGCCAGCTCCGCCATCTCGATTCAACTGCCCCAGCATTTT. Its translation: CASSAISIQLPQHF. The V and J genes are TRBV28 and TRBJ1-5; no clear D gene. The germline gives CDR1 MDHEN, CDR2 SYDVKM. The germline V and J ends were trimmed by 8 bases and 9 bases, with 20 bases remaining between them. CDR3 size: 14 residues. The full variable domain, in which reference TRBV28 and TRBJ1-5 provide the parts outside the CDR3, is DVKVTQSSRYLVKRTGEKVFLECVQDMDHENMFWYRQDPGLGLRLIYFSYDVKMKEKGDIPEGYSVSREKKERFSLILESASTNQTSMYLCASSAISIQLPQHFGDGTRLSIL.

This chain connects TRBV11-2 to TRBJ1-4; no firm D call. Germline lookup yields CDR1 SGHAT and CDR2 FQNNGV. The V gene lost 7 bases and the J gene lost 3 bases, with 9 bases spanning the gap. The CDR3 spans 13 residues. CDR3 sequence: CASNRVSNEKLFF. CDR3 DNA: TGTGCCAGCAACCGGGTTTCTAATGAAAAACTGTTTTTT.

This clone has just a few counts. The V call is TRBV28, the J call TRBJ1-2, with TRBD1 matching over 7 bases. V shed 2 bases, J shed 3 bases, and the junction held 9 bases outside the gene matches. The germline V gene encodes CDR1 MDHEN and CDR2 SYDVKM. There are 16 residues in the CDR3. In DNA, the CDR3 is TGTGCCAGCAGTTTACCCGGGACAGACTATTACTATGGCTACACCTTC. Protein: CASSLPGTDYYYGYTF.

The genes are TRBV5-4 and TRBJ2-4; D call uncertain. V lost 9 bases and J lost 6, with 10 bases in between. CDR1 SGHNT and CDR2 YYREEE come from the germline V gene (reference sequence). The CDR3 has 11 amino acids. Here the CDR3 reads CATQATNIQYF. The CDR3 DNA follows: TGTGCCACCCAGGCGACAAACATTCAGTACTTC.

The V gene is TRBV6-5, the J gene TRBJ2-2; no definite D call. The CDR3 is 13 residues long. CDR1 and CDR2 (germline): MNHEY, SVGAGI. V was trimmed by 0 bases and J by 5 bases, leaving 4 bases between them. The CDR3 coding sequence is TGTGCCAGCAGTTACTCAGAGACCGGGGAGCTGTTTTTT. Its translation is CASSYSETGELFF.

The chain links TRBV3-1 (or the pseudogene TRBV3-2) to TRBJ1-6; 9 bases are shared with TRBD1. This CDR3 is 15 amino acids long. Germline V gives CDR1 LGHDT, CDR2 YNNKEL (reference sequence). With 4 bases clipped from V and 10 bases from J, the junction kept 8 bases outside the gene matches. Here the CDR3 reads CASSLIQGAWSPLHF. CDR3 sequence (DNA): TGTGCCAGCAGCCTAATACAGGGGGCTTGGTCACCCCTCCACTTT.